The clone carrying this TCR beta chain occurred a few times. TCRdb reprocessed the 5' RACE reads with MiXCR, giving one entry per CDR3 protein. This sample has around 1.7 million distinct CDR3 sequences; 25% to 35% occur once, and the top ten carry 0.25% to 0.3%. The V and J ends lost 6 bases and 4 bases respectively, with 21 bases between them. Germline loops: CDR1 LNHDA, CDR2 SQIVND (reference sequence). The CDR3 contains 16 residues. This sample was included in a study of identical twins. J is TRBJ1-2 and V is TRBV19, with a weak D call TRBD1 (5 bases). The sequence was collected from a newborn girl in good health. Sequenced sample: cord blood. CDR3 sequence: CASRPLAGRNLYGYTF. The CDR3 DNA is TGTGCCAGTAGGCCCTTGGCGGGGCGGAACCTCTATGGCTACACCTTC.